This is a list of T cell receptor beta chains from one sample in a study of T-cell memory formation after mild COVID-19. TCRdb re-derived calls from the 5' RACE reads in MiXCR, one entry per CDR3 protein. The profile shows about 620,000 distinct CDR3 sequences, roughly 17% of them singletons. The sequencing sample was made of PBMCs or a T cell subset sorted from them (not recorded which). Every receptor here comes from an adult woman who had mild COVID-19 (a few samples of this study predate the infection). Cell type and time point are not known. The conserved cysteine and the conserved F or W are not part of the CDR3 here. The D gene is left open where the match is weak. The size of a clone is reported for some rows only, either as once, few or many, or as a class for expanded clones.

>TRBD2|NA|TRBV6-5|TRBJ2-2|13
ASSPSGGVTGELF
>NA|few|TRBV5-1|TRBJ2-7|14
ASSLGLQATGDEQY
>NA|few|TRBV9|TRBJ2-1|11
ASSARVPNEQF
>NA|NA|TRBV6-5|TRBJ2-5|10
ASSYRGPPQY
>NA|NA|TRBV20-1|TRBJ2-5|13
SARDRVSGQETQY
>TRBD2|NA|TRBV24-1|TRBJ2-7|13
ATSDVSSGGYEQY
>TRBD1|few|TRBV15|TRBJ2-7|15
ATSRTDRGLGDYEQY
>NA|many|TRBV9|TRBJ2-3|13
ASSSSPGAADTQY
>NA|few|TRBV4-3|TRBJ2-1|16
ASSQASLIPGYVDEQF
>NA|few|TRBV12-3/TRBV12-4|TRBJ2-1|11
ASIFLEGHRQF
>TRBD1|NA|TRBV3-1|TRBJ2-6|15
ASSPTGVFLGANVLT
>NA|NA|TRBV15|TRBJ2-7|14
ATSRAPEAASYEQY
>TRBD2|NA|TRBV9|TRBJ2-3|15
ASSPRGSGGNADTQY
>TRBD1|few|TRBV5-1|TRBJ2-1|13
ASSVNRGGYNEQF
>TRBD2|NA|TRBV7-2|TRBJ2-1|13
ASSLGGLPNNEQF
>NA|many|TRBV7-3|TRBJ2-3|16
ASSLTSGGGGSTDTQY
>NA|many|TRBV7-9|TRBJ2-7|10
ASSSATYEQY
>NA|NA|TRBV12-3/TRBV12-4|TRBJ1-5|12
ASNRMGGNQPQH
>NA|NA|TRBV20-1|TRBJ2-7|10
SAGGSAYEQY
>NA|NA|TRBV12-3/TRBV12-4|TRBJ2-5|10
ASGLYFETQY
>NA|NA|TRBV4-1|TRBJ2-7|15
ASSQEVFGGSSYEQY
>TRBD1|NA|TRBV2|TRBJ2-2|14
ASRTFGTGDTGELF
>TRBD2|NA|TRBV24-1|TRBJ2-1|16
ATSDTSFGGGDYNEQF
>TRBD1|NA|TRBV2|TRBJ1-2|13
ASSRDRGSEDGYT
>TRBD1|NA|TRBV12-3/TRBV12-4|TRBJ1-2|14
ASSFRTGPPFYGYT
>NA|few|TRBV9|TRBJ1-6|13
ASSTRAGDNSPLH
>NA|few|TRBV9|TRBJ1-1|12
ASSPGQGTTEAF
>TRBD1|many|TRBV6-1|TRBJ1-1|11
ASREQGRAEAF
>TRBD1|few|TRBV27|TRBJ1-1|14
ASSLGTGGLNTEAF
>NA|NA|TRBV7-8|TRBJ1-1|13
ASSLARQLNTEAF
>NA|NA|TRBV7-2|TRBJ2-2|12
ASSLAGTSRELF
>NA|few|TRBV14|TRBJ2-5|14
ASSQGSQGFRETQY
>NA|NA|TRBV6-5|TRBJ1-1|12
ASSYSDGDTEAF
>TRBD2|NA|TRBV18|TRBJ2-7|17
ASSPPRAGTSGRRYEQY
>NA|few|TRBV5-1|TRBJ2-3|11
ASRYGTGDTQY
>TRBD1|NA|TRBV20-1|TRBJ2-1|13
SARLMGQGNNEQF
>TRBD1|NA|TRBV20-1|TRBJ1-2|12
SAWDRVTNYGYT
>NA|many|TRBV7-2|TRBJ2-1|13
ASSFAKSSYNEQF
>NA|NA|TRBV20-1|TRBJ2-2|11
SAMTLITGELF
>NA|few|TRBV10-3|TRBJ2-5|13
AISDGGRTRETQY
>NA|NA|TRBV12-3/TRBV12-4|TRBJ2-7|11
ASRRGQNYEQY
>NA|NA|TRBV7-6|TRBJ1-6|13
ASSLGGNYNSPLH
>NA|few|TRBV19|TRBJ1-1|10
ASKGQGTEAF
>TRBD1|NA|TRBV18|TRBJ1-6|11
ASHQGANSPLH
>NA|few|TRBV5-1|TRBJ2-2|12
ASSLAGASGELF
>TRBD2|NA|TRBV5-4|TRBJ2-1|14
ASSSTGLATYNEQF
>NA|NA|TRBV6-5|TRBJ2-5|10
ASSYYGETQY
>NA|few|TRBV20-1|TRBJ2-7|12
SARRFRQNYEQY
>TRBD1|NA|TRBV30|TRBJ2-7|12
AWSGATGLYEQY
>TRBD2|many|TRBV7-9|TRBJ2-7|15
ASSSSSLAGEVYEQY
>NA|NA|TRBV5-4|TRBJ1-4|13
ASSLGGDLLEKLF
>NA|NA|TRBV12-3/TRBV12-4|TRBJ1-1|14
ASSLGVGRMNTEAF
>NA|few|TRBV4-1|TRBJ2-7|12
ASSQDGTSREQY
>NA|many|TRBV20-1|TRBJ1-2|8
SASGRGYT
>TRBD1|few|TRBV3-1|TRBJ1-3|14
ASSPGTGILGNTIY